This entry is about one T cell receptor (beta chain). Since a much larger clone is just one base distant, this may be a read error. The CDR3 has 12 residues. In building TCR beta libraries, iRepertoire HTBI primers were used together with Arm-PCR of CDR3 regions. Via MiXCR, TCRdb re-called the multiplex PCR reads, giving one row per CDR3 protein. The sample shows 400,000 or so distinct CDR3 sequences, 20% to 30% of them seen only once. This specimen belongs to a study of regulatory T cells in long-lasting Graves disease. The time point: persistent/refractory GD, antithyroid drugs over 5 years with positive TRAb. TCR sequences were obtained from RNA taken from PBMCs.

The sample here was peripheral blood mononuclear cells (PBMCs), taken when the disease was refractory, from a patient treated with antithyroid drugs. The V and J genes are TRBV12-3 or TRBV12-4 and TRBJ2-2; D is possibly TRBD2 (5 bases). The sequence derives from a female donor with Graves disease. The CDR3 region is CASNRATGEPFF. In DNA, the CDR3 is TGTGCCAGCAACAGAGCCACCGGGGAGCCGTTTTTT.